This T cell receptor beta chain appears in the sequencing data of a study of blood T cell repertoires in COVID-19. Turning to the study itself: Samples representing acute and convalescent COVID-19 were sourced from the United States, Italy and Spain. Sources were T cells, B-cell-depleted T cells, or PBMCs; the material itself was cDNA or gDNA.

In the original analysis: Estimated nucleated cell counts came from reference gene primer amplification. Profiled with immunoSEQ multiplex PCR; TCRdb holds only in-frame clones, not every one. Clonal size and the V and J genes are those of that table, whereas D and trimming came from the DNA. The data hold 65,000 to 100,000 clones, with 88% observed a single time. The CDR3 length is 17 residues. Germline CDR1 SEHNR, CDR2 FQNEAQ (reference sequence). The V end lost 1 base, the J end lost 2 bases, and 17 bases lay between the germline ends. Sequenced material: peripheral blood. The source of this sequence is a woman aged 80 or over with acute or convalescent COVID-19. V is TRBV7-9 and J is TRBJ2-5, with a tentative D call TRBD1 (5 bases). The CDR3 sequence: CASSLGISQGWQETQYF. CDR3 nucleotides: TGTGCCAGCAGCTTAGGAATTAGTCAGGGCTGGCAAGAGACCCAGTACTTC.